These 22 T cell receptor beta chains originate from one sample sequenced in a study of CD8+ T cells in alopecia areata. Treatment in this sample: oral pan-JAK inhibitor, 5-10 mg twice daily. After isolation, RNA underwent reverse transcription to generate cDNA as the sequencing template. Some clones are missing from TCRdb's copy, which holds only in-frame ones; the method was immunoSEQ multiplex PCR. The sample records some 150,000 clones, more than 85% being singletons. This sample comprised CD8+ T cells sorted from blood, obtained at week 4, from a patient treated with tofacitinib. The receptors derive from a human donor with alopecia areata.

CDR3 nucleotide sequence: TGCAGTGCGACTTGGTCGGGGGAGCTGTTTTTT. Protein: CSATWSGELFF. The J gene is TRBJ2-2, the V gene TRBV20-1; no reliable D call. V was trimmed by 6 bases and J by 8 bases, leaving 10 bases between them. The germline V gene has CDR1 DFQATT and CDR2 SNEGSKA (reference sequence). There are 11 residues in the CDR3.

This clone was detected only once. V usage is TRBV9 and J usage is TRBJ2-2, with TRBD2 matching 9 bases. The germline CDR1 and CDR2 sequences are SGDLS and YYNGEE. This CDR3 region has 13 residues. The trim removed 8 bases at V and 3 bases at J, leaving 2 bases unmatched. CDR3 residues: CASTSGYTGELFF. The CDR3 bases are TGTGCCAGTACTAGCGGGTACACCGGGGAGCTGTTTTTT.

The chain carries TRBV29-1 and TRBJ2-7, with a possible D match to TRBD1 (5 bases). V was trimmed by 1 base and J by 4 bases, leaving 14 bases between them. Germline V gives CDR1 SQVTM, CDR2 ANQGSEA. This CDR3 is 14 amino acids long. CDR3 bases: TGCAGCGTTGAAGTCCCCACCCAGGGATACGAGCAGTACTTC. Translated, it gives CSVEVPTQGYEQYF.

The chain links TRBV30 to TRBJ2-7; D not certain. CDR3 size: 12 residues. V was pared by 4 bases and J by 3 bases, with 10 bases between. The germline gives CDR1 GTSNPN, CDR2 SVGIG (reference sequence). The CDR3 here is CAWTVNHYEQYF. The CDR3 DNA reads TGTGCCTGGACGGTCAACCACTACGAGCAGTACTTC.

The V and J genes are TRBV29-1 and TRBJ2-2; no definite D call. The CDR3 has 14 amino acids. CDR1 is SQVTM and CDR2 is ANQGSEA in the germline V gene. With 0 bases removed from V and 0 bases from J, the gap between germline ends came to 5 bases. CDR3: CSVEEPANTGELFF. CDR3 DNA: TGCAGCGTTGAAGAACCCGCGAACACCGGGGAGCTGTTTTTT.

The chain has TRBV7-9 and TRBJ2-2, with D perhaps matching TRBD1 (6 bases). The CDR3 is 14 residues long. Trimming left V 5 bases short and J 1 base short, with 8 bases between. Germline V CDR1 and CDR2: SEHNR, FQNEAQ (reference sequence). CDR3 amino acids: CASSGDKNTGELFF. The DNA for the CDR3 is TGTGCCAGCAGCGGGGACAAGAACACCGGGGAGCTGTTTTTT.

The rearrangement joins TRBV2 to TRBJ1-2, with a weak D call TRBD1 (5 bases). V was cut by 6 bases and J by 1 base, with 21 bases left in between. CDR1 SNHLY and CDR2 FYNNEI come from the germline V gene. The CDR3 is made up of 17 amino acids. The CDR3 region has the DNA TGTGCCAGCAGCGAAACCCCCGGGACGGAAGTTAACTATGGCTACACCTTC. It yields the protein CASSETPGTEVNYGYTF.

This chain uses TRBV9 with TRBJ2-7; D is unclear. Trimming shortened V by 0 bases and J by 2 bases, and 15 bases separated the two germline ends. The CDR3 length is 16 residues. CDR1 SGDLS and CDR2 YYNGEE come from the germline V gene. CDR3 amino acids: CASSVVPQAVTYEQYF. The CDR3 DNA follows: TGTGCCAGCAGCGTAGTCCCCCAGGCGGTGACCTACGAGCAGTACTTC.

The J gene is TRBJ2-1, the V gene TRBV6-1, with D possibly TRBD2 on 6 matching bases. V dropped 6 bases and J dropped 3 bases, with 9 bases sitting between them. Germline CDR1 MNHNS, CDR2 SASEGT. The CDR3 loop spans 13 amino acids. CDR3 coding DNA: TGTGCCAGCAGAGCGGGCAGCTACAATGAGCAGTTCTTC. As protein: CASRAGSYNEQFF.

V and J are TRBV6-5 and TRBJ1-3; TRBD1 agrees at 8 bases. The CDR3 has 15 amino acids. Unmatched junction bases numbered 6, after V lost 4 bases and J lost 4 bases. The germline gives CDR1 MNHEY, CDR2 SVGAGI. The CDR3 DNA follows: TGTGCCAGCAGTTCTCCGGACAGGGCAGGAAACACCATATATTTT. It codes for CASSSPDRAGNTIYF.

The chain combines TRBV6-5 with TRBJ1-1; D ambiguous. This CDR3 spans 14 amino acids. Germline V gene data show CDR1 as MNHEY and CDR2 as SVGAGI. The V end lost 0 bases, the J end lost 5 bases, and 10 bases lay between the germline ends. The DNA for the CDR3 is TGTGCCAGCAGTTACTCTGGGTGGAATACTGAAGCTTTCTTT. Amino acids: CASSYSGWNTEAFF.

The CDR3 loop reads CASSEAGRDGYTF. Here the CDR3 DNA reads TGTGCCAGCAGCGAGGCGGGGAGAGATGGCTACACCTTC. The rearrangement links TRBV6-1 to TRBJ1-2; D uncertain. The CDR3 loop spans 13 amino acids. Trimming took 6 bases from V and 6 from J, leaving 14 bases between them. The germline CDR1 and CDR2 sequences are MNHNS and SASEGT.

DNA for the CDR3: TGCAGCGTTGTTCTAGCGGGAGAATACGAGCAGTACTTC. Protein sequence: CSVVLAGEYEQYF. This rearrangement joins TRBV29-1 to TRBJ2-7; 10 bases match TRBD2. Trimming cost V 4 bases and J 4 bases; bases outside gene matches: 4. Looked up from germline, CDR1 is SQVTM and CDR2 is ANQGSEA. There are 13 residues in the CDR3.

The V and J genes are TRBV27 and TRBJ2-7; 8 bases fit TRBD2. Per germline, CDR1 MNHEY and CDR2 SMNVEV (reference sequence). The CDR3 is 15 residues long. Losses at the gene ends were 3 bases for V and 6 bases for J; bases not matched to a gene: 10. The CDR3 reads CASSLSSGISREQYF. CDR3 DNA: TGTGCCAGCAGTTTGAGTAGCGGGATCTCTCGCGAGCAGTACTTC.

The chain joins TRBV14 to TRBJ2-7; D not certain. Germline values: CDR1 SGHDN, CDR2 FVKESK. This CDR3 spans 14 amino acids. Trimming left V 0 bases short and J 1 base short, with 7 bases between. The CDR3 DNA reads as TGTGCCAGCAGCCAAGAATACGGGTCCTACGAGCAGTACTTC. This encodes CASSQEYGSYEQYF.

The chain recombines TRBV5-1 with TRBJ1-1; D not certain. Germline V CDR1 and CDR2: SGHRS, YFSETQ. Between the trimmed V and J ends, which lost 2 bases and 5 bases, there was a span of 10 bases. The CDR3 is 13 residues long. The CDR3 DNA sequence: TGCGCCAGCAGCTTAGAAGGAGGGACTGAAGCTTTCTTT. This codes for CASSLEGGTEAFF. Full variable domain (outside the CDR3, taken from reference TRBV5-1 and TRBJ1-1): KAGVTQTPRYLIKTRGQQVTLSCSPISGHRSVSWYQQTPGQGLQFLFEYFSETQRNKGNFPGRFSGRQFSNSRSEMNVSTLELGDSALYLCASSLEGGTEAFFGQGTRLTVV.

Only one count was recorded for this clone. A read error may account for a junction end that differs from germline. The rearrangement uses TRBV7-9 and TRBJ2-1; D gene ambiguous. The CDR3 sequence is 9 residues long. The V gene's germline CDR1 is SEHNR and CDR2 FQNEAQ (reference sequence). Written as DNA, the CDR3 is TGTGCCAGTAGTGAGGCCCCGATCTTC. This gives the protein CASSEAPIF.

The V and J genes are TRBV7-9 and TRBJ1-1; D is uncertain. Trimming stripped 4 bases from V and 5 bases from J, with 5 bases between. Looked up from germline, CDR1 is SEHNR and CDR2 is FQNEAQ (reference sequence). This CDR3 has 11 residues. The CDR3 here is CASSSSTEAFF. The DNA for the CDR3 is TGTGCCAGCAGCTCATCGACTGAAGCTTTCTTT. The whole variable domain, remainder taken from reference TRBV7-9 and TRBJ1-1, is DTGVSQNPRHKITKRGQNVTFRCDPISEHNRLYWYRQTLGQGPEFLTYFQNEAQLEKSRLLSDRFSAERPKGSFSTLEIQRTEQGDSAMYLCASSSSTEAFFGQGTRLTVV.

As concerns this clone: Other DNA sequences from this sample encode an identical CDR3 as well. The chain uses TRBV29-1 and TRBJ2-2; weak D call: TRBD2 (5 bases). The V end was cut by 3 bases, the J end by 1 base, with 6 bases between. Germline V gene data show CDR1 as SQVTM and CDR2 as ANQGSEA. There are 13 residues in the CDR3. CDR3 coding DNA: TGCAGCGTTGACGGGGAGAACACCGGGGAGCTGTTTTTT. It yields the protein CSVDGENTGELFF.

The rearrangement uses TRBV7-9 and TRBJ2-1; 12 bases line up with TRBD2. Germline values: CDR1 SEHNR, CDR2 FQNEAQ (reference sequence). V shed 1 base, J shed 1 base, and the junction held 2 bases outside the gene matches. The CDR3 runs to 17 residues. CDR3 region: CASSLGTSGVSYNEQFF. CDR3 bases: TGTGCCAGCAGCTTAGGGACTAGCGGGGTTTCCTACAATGAGCAGTTCTTC.

The rearrangement uses TRBV18 and TRBJ2-5; D is unresolved. The V and J ends lost 3 bases and 1 base respectively, with 0 bases between them. Germline CDR1 reads KGHSH; CDR2 reads LQKENI. The CDR3 is 11 amino acids. The CDR3 sequence is CASSPQETQYF. The CDR3 region has the DNA TGTGCCAGCTCACCCCAAGAGACCCAGTACTTC.

V usage is TRBV4-1 and J usage is TRBJ2-7, with D perhaps matching TRBD1 (6 bases). The germline gives CDR1 MGHRA, CDR2 YSYEKL. The CDR3 totals 16 residues. Between the trimmed V and J ends, which lost 4 bases and 1 base, there was a span of 17 bases. The DNA for the CDR3 is TGCGCCAGCAGCCTCCAGGGCCAGGGGCTATCCTACGAGCAGTACTTC. It translates to CASSLQGQGLSYEQYF.